This entry lists 20 T cell receptor beta chains sequenced from one sample in a study of early T cells in non-severe SARS-CoV-2 infection. TCRdb reprocessed the 5' RACE reads with MiXCR, giving one entry per CDR3 protein. Found here are around 50,000 distinct CDR3 sequences, under 14% of them singletons; the top ten hold 10%. The sample was whole blood. The receptors originated from an adult who was a healthcare worker with PCR-confirmed SARS-CoV-2 infection or an uninfected control (not recorded which).

This clonotype was seen at least ten times. V is TRBV6-6 and J is TRBJ2-3; D is possibly TRBD1 (5 bases). The length of the CDR3 is 16 residues. Trimming stripped 0 bases from V and 0 bases from J, with 10 bases between. Germline CDR1 reads MNHNY; CDR2 reads SVGAGI (reference sequence). DNA of the CDR3: TGTGCCAGCAGTTACTCGAGACAGTATAGCACAGATACGCAGTATTTT. It encodes CASSYSRQYSTDTQYF.

There are many counts of this clonotype. This chain links TRBV7-2 with TRBJ2-2, with TRBD2 identical over 10 bases. Germline trimming cut 2 bases from V and 5 bases from J; bases unmatched to any gene: 5. The CDR3 contains 16 residues. The germline V gene has CDR1 SGHTA and CDR2 FQGNSA. CDR3 region: CASSLSASGSTGELFF. In nucleotides, the CDR3 is TGTGCCAGCAGCTTATCTGCTAGCGGGAGTACCGGGGAGCTGTTTTTT.

The chain employs TRBV20-1 and TRBJ2-1; a weak D match, TRBD2 (6 bases). Germline CDR1 and CDR2: DFQATT and SNEGSKA (reference sequence). The CDR3 spans 11 residues. V lost 7 bases and J 5 bases, leaving 9 bases between the germline ends. As DNA, the CDR3 is TGCAGTGTGACTAGGAACAATGAGCAGTTCTTC. Residues: CSVTRNNEQFF.

The rearrangement joins TRBV19 to TRBJ2-1; D is possibly TRBD1 (6 bases). V lost 3 bases and J lost 11, with 14 bases in between. The CDR3 has 13 amino acids. The germline gives CDR1 LNHDA, CDR2 SQIVND (reference sequence). CDR3 residues: CASSISHREKQFF. The CDR3 DNA reads TGTGCCAGTAGTATCAGCCACAGGGAGAAGCAGTTCTTC.

This clonotype appeared a few times. The rearrangement links TRBV28 to TRBJ2-7; TRBD1 or TRBD2 may be the D gene (5 bases each). The CDR3 extends over 14 amino acids. The germline V gene encodes CDR1 MDHEN and CDR2 SYDVKM. The V end was cut by 5 bases, the J end by 2 bases, with 13 bases between. CDR3: CASSHGTFAYEQYF. The CDR3 DNA reads TGTGCCAGCAGTCACGGGACCTTCGCCTACGAGCAGTACTTC.

This clonotype was counted between two and nine times. The CDR3 coding sequence is TGTGCCAGCAGCTTCCGGACAGGCGCGACTGAAGCTTTCTTT. It translates to CASSFRTGATEAFF. J is TRBJ1-1 and V is TRBV7-8, with 7 nucleotides matching TRBD1. Trimming removed 3 bases from V and 5 bases from J; junction bases left unmatched: 6. CDR1 SGHVS and CDR2 FQNEAQ come from the germline V gene. The CDR3 length is 14 residues.

This clonotype was observed a handful of times. This rearrangement joins TRBV5-1 to TRBJ2-1; the D is unclear. Per germline, CDR1 SGHRS and CDR2 YFSETQ. Trimming cost V 3 bases and J 6 bases, with 13 bases left between them. The CDR3 consists of 14 residues. The CDR3, as DNA: TGCGCCAGCAGCTCCTCCGTTACGGGCAATGAGCAGTTCTTC. This encodes CASSSSVTGNEQFF. The variable domain in full, completed from reference TRBV5-1 and TRBJ2-1, reads KAGVTQTPRYLIKTRGQQVTLSCSPISGHRSVSWYQQTPGQGLQFLFEYFSETQRNKGNFPGRFSGRQFSNSRSEMNVSTLELGDSALYLCASSSSVTGNEQFFGPGTRLTVL.

The chain couples TRBV7-2 to TRBJ1-1; a weak D match, TRBD1 (6 bases). Germline V gene data show CDR1 as SGHTA and CDR2 as FQGNSA. The CDR3 length is 13 residues. Between the trimmed V and J ends, which lost 4 bases and 1 base, there was a span of 7 bases. This CDR3 is CASSWGQNTEAFF. In DNA, the CDR3 is TGTGCCAGCAGCTGGGGACAGAACACTGAAGCTTTCTTT.

The V call is TRBV30, the J call TRBJ2-7; 7 bases are a match to TRBD2. Trimming at V came to 4 bases and at J to 6 bases, leaving 12 bases not matched to a gene. Germline CDR1 and CDR2: GTSNPN and SVGIG (reference sequence). This CDR3 contains 14 residues. The DNA of the CDR3 is TGTGCCTGGAACCCCGGCGGGAGCCAGGGCGAGCAGTACTTC. Amino acids: CAWNPGGSQGEQYF.

This clonotype was detected only once. The J gene is TRBJ2-3, the V gene TRBV6-2 or TRBV6-3; the D is unclear. Trimming cost V 4 bases and J 0 bases, with 5 bases left between them. The CDR3 totals 13 residues. Germline CDR1 reads MNHEY; CDR2 reads SVGEGT. The CDR3 sequence is CASSLVSTDTQYF. In nucleotides, the CDR3 is TGTGCCAGCAGTTTAGTAAGCACAGATACGCAGTATTTT.

V and J are TRBV5-4 and TRBJ1-5; 7 bases are a match to TRBD1. Germline V CDR1 and CDR2: SGHNT, YYREEE (reference sequence). This CDR3 is built from 14 residues. J gave up 3 bases and V 4 bases, and 4 bases lay outside the gene matches. The chain's CDR3 is CASSQGQNNQPQHF. The DNA of the CDR3 is TGTGCCAGCAGCCAGGGACAGAACAATCAGCCCCAGCATTTT.

The chain carries TRBV6-4 and TRBJ1-2, with a weak D call TRBD1 (5 bases). Germline lookup yields CDR1 MRHNA and CDR2 SNTAGT. The CDR3 spans 14 residues. Trimming took off 5 bases at V and 3 bases at J, with 13 bases between the two ends. The CDR3 region has the DNA TGTGCCAGCAGTCAGACAGAATTGGACTATGGCTACACCTTC. Amino acids: CASSQTELDYGYTF.

This clonotype has only a few counts. The chain is built from TRBV27 and TRBJ2-1, with D possibly TRBD2 on 5 matching bases. Germline assignment: CDR1 MNHEY and CDR2 SMNVEV (reference sequence). Trimming left V 2 bases short and J 5 bases short, with 7 bases between. The CDR3 spans 13 residues. The CDR3 loop reads CASSLAGDNEQFF. In nucleotides, the CDR3 is TGTGCCAGCAGTTTAGCCGGGGACAATGAGCAGTTCTTC.

At least ten counts were recorded for this clonotype. The genes are TRBV3-1 and TRBJ2-4; 9 bases align to TRBD1. The length of the CDR3 is 19 residues. CDR1 is LGHDT and CDR2 is YNNKEL in the germline V gene (reference sequence). The V gene end was trimmed by 0 bases and the J gene end by 3 bases; junction bases not matched to a gene: 12. CDR3: CASSQEVLRDRAVKNIQYF. CDR3 sequence (DNA): TGTGCCAGCAGCCAAGAGGTGTTAAGGGACAGGGCGGTCAAAAACATTCAGTACTTC. The whole variable domain, remainder taken from reference TRBV3-1 and TRBJ2-4, is DTAVSQTPKYLVTQMGNDKSIKCEQNLGHDTMYWYKQDSKKFLKIMFSYNNKELIINETVPNRFSPKSPDKAHLNLHINSLELGDSAVYFCASSQEVLRDRAVKNIQYFGAGTRLSVL.

This clonotype was found many times. The junction departs from the called germline gene at one end, perhaps through a read error. This chain links TRBV7-7 with TRBJ2-5; 8 bases match TRBD2. Germline V gene data show CDR1 as SSHAT and CDR2 as FNYEAQ (reference sequence). The CDR3 totals 15 residues. The CDR3 reads CASSPSGGAQETQYF. The CDR3 DNA is TGTGCTAGCAGCCCCTCGGGAGGGGCCCAAGAGACCCAGTACTTC.

With respect to this clonotype: The junction shows a germline mismatch at one end, possibly a read error. The chain couples TRBV29-1 to TRBJ2-5; the D gene is possibly TRBD1 (6 bases). The germline V gene has CDR1 SQVTM and CDR2 ANQGSEA. CDR3 length: 13 amino acids. CDR3 DNA sequence: TGCAGCGTTCGCAGGGGACACCAAGAGACCCAGTGCTTC. Encoded protein: CSVRRGHQETQCF.

This clonotype was observed many times. CDR3 in amino acids: CASSELSGNTEAFF. CDR3 nucleotides: TGTGCCAGCAGTGAACTAAGCGGGAACACTGAAGCTTTCTTT. This rearrangement joins TRBV6-1 to TRBJ1-1, with no clear D. There are 14 residues in the CDR3. V lost 2 bases and J lost 1, with 8 bases in between. CDR1 and CDR2 from the germline V gene are MNHNS and SASEGT.

The chain couples TRBV25-1 to TRBJ2-3; D uncertain. CDR1 and CDR2 from the germline V gene are MGHDK and SYGVNS. Trimming took 4 bases from V and 2 from J, leaving 10 bases between them. The CDR3 length is 14 residues. The chain's CDR3 is CASSGPLITDTQYF. The CDR3 DNA follows: TGTGCCAGCAGTGGCCCTCTAATCACAGATACGCAGTATTTT.

This clonotype has more than one count but fewer than ten. The chain uses TRBV18 and TRBJ2-7; D not resolved. Between the trimmed V and J ends, which lost 5 bases and 2 bases, there was a span of 13 bases. The V gene's germline CDR1 is KGHSH and CDR2 LQKENI. There are 14 residues in the CDR3. This CDR3 reads CASSADVLPYEQYF. CDR3 bases: TGTGCCAGCTCAGCTGACGTGCTGCCCTACGAGCAGTACTTC.

This clonotype was observed at least ten times. This sequence joins TRBV28 and TRBJ1-1; a weak D match, TRBD1 (6 bases). Trimming took 5 bases from V and 3 from J, leaving 10 bases between them. Germline V gives CDR1 MDHEN, CDR2 SYDVKM. The CDR3 has 13 amino acids. CDR3 DNA sequence: TGTGCCAGCAGTCAGGGGCCCCACACTGAAGCTTTCTTT. Protein sequence: CASSQGPHTEAFF.